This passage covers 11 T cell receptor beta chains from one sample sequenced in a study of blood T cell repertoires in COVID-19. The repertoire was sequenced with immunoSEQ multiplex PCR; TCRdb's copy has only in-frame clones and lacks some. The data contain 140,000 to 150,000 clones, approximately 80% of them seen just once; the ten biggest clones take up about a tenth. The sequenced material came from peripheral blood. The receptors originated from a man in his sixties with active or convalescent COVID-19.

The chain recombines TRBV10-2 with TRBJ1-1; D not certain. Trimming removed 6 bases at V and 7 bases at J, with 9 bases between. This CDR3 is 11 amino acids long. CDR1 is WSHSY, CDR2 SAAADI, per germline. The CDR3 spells CASRPGFEAFF. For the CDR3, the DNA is TGCGCCAGCAGGCCGGGATTTGAAGCTTTCTTT.

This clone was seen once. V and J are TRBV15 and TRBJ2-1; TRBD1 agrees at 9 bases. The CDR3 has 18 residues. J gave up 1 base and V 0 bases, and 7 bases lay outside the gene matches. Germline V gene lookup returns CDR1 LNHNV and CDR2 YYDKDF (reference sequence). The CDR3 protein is CATSRERPGQGSYNEQFF. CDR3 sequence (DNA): TGTGCCACCAGCAGAGAAAGACCGGGACAGGGATCCTACAATGAGCAGTTCTTC.

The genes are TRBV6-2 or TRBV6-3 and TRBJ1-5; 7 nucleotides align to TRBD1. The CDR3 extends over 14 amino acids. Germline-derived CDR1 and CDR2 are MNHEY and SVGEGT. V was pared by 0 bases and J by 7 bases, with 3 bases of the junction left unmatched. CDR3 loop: CASSYSGGDQPQHF. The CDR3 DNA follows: TGTGCCAGCAGTTACTCAGGGGGCGACCAGCCCCAGCATTTT.

The CDR3 sequence is CAWSFRFFRANVLTF. CDR3 coding DNA: TGTGCCTGGAGTTTCAGGTTCTTCAGGGCCAACGTCCTGACTTTC. The V and J genes are TRBV30 and TRBJ2-6, with no clear D. Between the trimmed V and J ends, which lost 2 bases and 5 bases, there was a span of 13 bases. The V gene's germline CDR1 is GTSNPN and CDR2 SVGIG (reference sequence). The CDR3 consists of 15 residues.

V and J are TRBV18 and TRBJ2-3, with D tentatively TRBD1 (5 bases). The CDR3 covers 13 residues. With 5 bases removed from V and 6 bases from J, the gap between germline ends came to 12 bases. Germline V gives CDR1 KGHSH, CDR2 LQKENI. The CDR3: CASSSLKGDTQYF. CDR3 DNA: TGTGCCAGCTCATCATTAAAGGGGGATACGCAGTATTTT.

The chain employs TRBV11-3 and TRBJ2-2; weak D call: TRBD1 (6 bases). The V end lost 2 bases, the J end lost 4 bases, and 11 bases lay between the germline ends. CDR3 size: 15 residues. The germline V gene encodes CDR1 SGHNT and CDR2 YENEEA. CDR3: CASSLHQGPTGELFF. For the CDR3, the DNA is TGTGCCAGCAGCTTACATCAGGGGCCCACCGGGGAGCTGTTTTTT.

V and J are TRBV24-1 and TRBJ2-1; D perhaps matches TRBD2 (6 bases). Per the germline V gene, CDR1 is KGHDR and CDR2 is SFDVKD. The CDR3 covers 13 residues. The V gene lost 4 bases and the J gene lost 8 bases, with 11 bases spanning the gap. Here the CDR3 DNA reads TGTGCCACCAGTGACACGGGACTTTATGAGCAGTTCTTC. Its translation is CATSDTGLYEQFF.

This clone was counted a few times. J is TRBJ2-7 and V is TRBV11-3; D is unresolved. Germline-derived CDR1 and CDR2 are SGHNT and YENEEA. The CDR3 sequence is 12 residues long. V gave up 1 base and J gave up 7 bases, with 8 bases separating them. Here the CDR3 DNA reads TGTGCCAGCAGCTTAGTACGCGCAGAGCAGTACTTC. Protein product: CASSLVRAEQYF. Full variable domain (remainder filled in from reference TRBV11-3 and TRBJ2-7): EAGVVQSPRYKIIEKKQPVAFWCNPISGHNTLYWYLQNLGQGPELLIRYENEEAVDDSQLPKDRFSAERLKGVDSTLKIQPAELGDSAVYLCASSLVRAEQYFGPGTRLTVT.

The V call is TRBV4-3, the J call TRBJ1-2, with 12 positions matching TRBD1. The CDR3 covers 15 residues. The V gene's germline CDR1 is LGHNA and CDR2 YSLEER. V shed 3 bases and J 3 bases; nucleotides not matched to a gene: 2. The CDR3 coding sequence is TGCGCCAGCAGCCATGGGACAGGGGGCGACTATGGCTACACCTTC. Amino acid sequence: CASSHGTGGDYGYTF.

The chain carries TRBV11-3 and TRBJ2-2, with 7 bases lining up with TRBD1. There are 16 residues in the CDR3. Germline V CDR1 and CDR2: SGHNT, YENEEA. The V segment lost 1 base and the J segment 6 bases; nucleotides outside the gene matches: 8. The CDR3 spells CASSLGIGGASGELFF. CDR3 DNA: TGTGCCAGCAGCTTAGGTATAGGGGGCGCCTCCGGGGAGCTGTTTTTT.

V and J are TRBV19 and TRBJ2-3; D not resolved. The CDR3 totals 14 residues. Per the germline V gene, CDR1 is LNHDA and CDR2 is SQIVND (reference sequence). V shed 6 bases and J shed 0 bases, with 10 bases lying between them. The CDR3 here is CASRRSGSTDTQYF. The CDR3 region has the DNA TGTGCCAGTAGACGGAGTGGGAGCACAGATACGCAGTATTTT.